One sample yielded the 18 T cell receptor beta chains listed below, sequenced in a study of T cells in Graves' hyperthyroidism and ophthalmopathy. Regions amplified from RNA transcripts were the TCR beta CDR3 regions. Researchers ran a first-round RT-PCR on the TCR CDR3 using the HTBI primer set. Using its own MiXCR run on the multiplex PCR reads, TCRdb lists one record per CDR3 protein. The sample has 490,000 or so distinct CDR3 sequences; under 25% are singletons. Sequencing input: blood. The receptors stem from an older woman with Graves' ophthalmopathy.

This clonotype was counted between two and nine times. The chain employs TRBV7-9 and TRBJ2-7; D is possibly TRBD1 (6 bases). Germline CDR1 reads SEHNR; CDR2 reads FQNEAQ (reference sequence). V gave up 5 bases and J gave up 3 bases, with 17 bases separating them. The CDR3 is 15 amino acids. The CDR3 nucleotides are TGTGCCAGCAGCGCTACAGGGTCAAGTGGCTACGAGCAGTACTTC. It yields the protein CASSATGSSGYEQYF. The entire variable domain, with the rest obtained from reference TRBV7-9 and TRBJ2-7, is as follows: DTGVSQNPRHKITKRGQNVTFRCDPISEHNRLYWYRQTLGQGPEFLTYFQNEAQLEKSRLLSDRFSAERPKGSFSTLEIQRTEQGDSAMYLCASSATGSSGYEQYFGPGTRLTVT.

This clonotype appeared a few times. The chain uses TRBV5-1 and TRBJ1-1, with D possibly TRBD1 on 5 matching bases. Germline CDR1 SGHRS, CDR2 YFSETQ. The CDR3 consists of 15 residues. V lost 3 bases to trimming and J lost 8 bases, with 20 bases between them. The CDR3 bases are TGCGCCAGCAGCTCCCGTAGCCAAGGGGACGCGGAAGCTTTCTTT. Translation: CASSSRSQGDAEAFF.

The table lists this clonotype with many counts. V gene TRBV2 combines with J gene TRBJ2-3; D may be TRBD1 or TRBD2 (5 bases each). Trimming took off 10 bases at V and 2 bases at J, with 13 bases between the two ends. Germline lookup yields CDR1 SNHLY and CDR2 FYNNEI. The CDR3 is 13 amino acids. CDR3 amino acids: CATGTGPTDTQYF. The CDR3 coding sequence is TGTGCCACCGGGACGGGCCCCACAGATACGCAGTATTTT.

The chain employs TRBV6-2 or TRBV6-3 and TRBJ1-5, with 8 bases aligning to TRBD1. The V and J ends lost 11 bases and 9 bases, in that order; junction bases with no gene match: 9. CDR1 and CDR2 from the germline V gene are MNHEY and SVGEGT. This CDR3 comprises 12 residues. For the CDR3, the DNA is TGTGCCCTAGGACAGGGCGCAGGGCCCCAGCATTTT. Its translation is CALGQGAGPQHF.

The V gene is TRBV6-2 or TRBV6-3, the J gene TRBJ2-5; no clear D gene. Germline V lookup: CDR1 MNHEY, CDR2 SVGEGT. The CDR3 sequence is 16 residues long. V was shortened by 0 bases and J by 4 bases, with 15 bases between the two germline ends. CDR3 nucleotides: TGTGCCAGCAGTTACTCGAATCCCGGAGCGTCAGAGACCCAGTACTTC. It translates to CASSYSNPGASETQYF.

The CDR3 sequence is CASSYPGATSPLHF. CDR3 sequence (DNA): TGTGCCAGCAGTTATCCAGGGGCCACATCACCCCTCCACTTT. This chain joins TRBV6-2 or TRBV6-3 and TRBJ1-6, with D possibly TRBD1 on 6 matching bases. Germline V gene lookup returns CDR1 MNHEY and CDR2 SVGEGT. Between the trimmed V and J ends, which lost 3 bases and 10 bases, there was a span of 13 bases. The CDR3 runs 14 residues.

This clonotype was seen more than once but under ten times. The gene calls are TRBV6-1 and TRBJ1-5, with D possibly being TRBD1 (5 bases). The germline gives CDR1 MNHNS, CDR2 SASEGT. Trimming cost V 5 bases and J 7 bases, with 18 bases left between them. The CDR3 contains 15 residues. CDR3 in amino acids: CASSSREGFWQPQHF. For the CDR3, the DNA is TGTGCCAGCAGTTCCAGGGAAGGGTTTTGGCAGCCCCAGCATTTT.

The CDR3 reads CASSPPGTSEYNEQFF. In nucleotides, the CDR3 is TGTGCCAGCAGTCCACCCGGGACTAGCGAGTACAATGAGCAGTTCTTC. This chain connects TRBV6-4 to TRBJ2-1, with 10 bases matching TRBD2. Germline V lookup: CDR1 MRHNA, CDR2 SNTAGT. The CDR3 covers 16 residues. The V and J ends lost 5 bases and 4 bases, in that order; junction bases with no gene match: 8.

V is TRBV15 and J is TRBJ2-7, with a tentative D call TRBD2 (5 bases). The CDR3 spans 14 residues. Between the trimmed V and J ends, which lost 5 bases and 0 bases, there was a span of 11 bases. Germline assignment: CDR1 LNHNV and CDR2 YYDKDF (reference sequence). The CDR3 nucleotides are TGTGCCACCAGCCTGACGGGGAGCTCCTACGAGCAGTACTTC. Its protein is CATSLTGSSYEQYF. Using reference TRBV15 and TRBJ2-7 for the parts outside the CDR3, the full variable domain is DAMVIQNPRYQVTQFGKPVTLSCSQTLNHNVMYWYQQKSSQAPKLLFHYYDKDFNNEADTPDNFQSRRPNTSFCFLDIRSPGLGDTAMYLCATSLTGSSYEQYFGPGTRLTVT.

V usage is TRBV20-1 and J usage is TRBJ2-5; TRBD2 matches at 11 bases. Germline V CDR1 and CDR2: DFQATT, SNEGSKA (reference sequence). The CDR3 length is 15 residues. The V and J ends lost 5 bases and 5 bases, in that order; junction bases with no gene match: 10. The CDR3 region is CSASLAGGLGETQYF. CDR3 coding DNA: TGCAGTGCTTCTCTAGCGGGAGGTCTTGGCGAGACCCAGTACTTC.

V gene TRBV6-2 or TRBV6-3 combines with J gene TRBJ2-7; 9 bases are a match to TRBD2. The V segment lost 5 bases and the J segment 4 bases; nucleotides outside the gene matches: 12. The CDR3 contains 16 residues. Germline V gene lookup returns CDR1 MNHEY and CDR2 SVGEGT. Written as DNA, the CDR3 is TGTGCCAGCAGTGAGACCGGCGGGAGGGCCGGGTACGAGCAGTACTTC. Its protein product is CASSETGGRAGYEQYF.

This clonotype was seen repeatedly, ten times or more. This chain uses TRBV7-9 with TRBJ2-1; D gene uncertain. The CDR3 is 16 amino acids. Deletions cut 1 base from V and 0 bases from J, with 10 bases between. The germline V gene encodes CDR1 SEHNR and CDR2 FQNEAQ (reference sequence). The CDR3 region is CASSLGPATSYNEQFF. The CDR3 DNA sequence: TGTGCCAGCAGCTTAGGGCCAGCCACCTCCTACAATGAGCAGTTCTTC.

The V call is TRBV6-1, the J call TRBJ1-3, with a tentative D call TRBD1 (5 bases). Germline V gene lookup returns CDR1 MNHNS and CDR2 SASEGT. The V and J ends lost 8 bases and 4 bases respectively, with 18 bases between them. The CDR3 covers 15 residues. The chain's CDR3 is CASGREPGLGNTIYF. Written as DNA, the CDR3 is TGTGCCAGCGGAAGGGAGCCGGGACTCGGAAACACCATATATTTT.

The CDR3: CASSTRDRASQETQYF. In DNA form, the CDR3 reads TGTGCCAGCAGCACCCGGGACAGAGCTAGCCAAGAGACCCAGTACTTC. The V gene is TRBV7-9, the J gene TRBJ2-5, with 7 positions matching TRBD1. Germline loops: CDR1 SEHNR, CDR2 FQNEAQ (reference sequence). V dropped 5 bases and J dropped 1; count of bases not matched to a gene: 10. The CDR3 has 16 residues.

The gene calls are TRBV30 and TRBJ2-7; the match to TRBD2 covers 11 bases. Unmatched junction bases numbered 2, after V lost 4 bases and J lost 3 bases. Germline CDR1 reads GTSNPN; CDR2 reads SVGIG (reference sequence). The CDR3 is made up of 13 amino acids. The CDR3 DNA is TGTGCCTGGACCGGACTAGCGGGCTACGAGCAGTACTTC. This gives the protein CAWTGLAGYEQYF.

The chain uses TRBV20-1 and TRBJ2-4; D possibly corresponds to TRBD1 (5 bases). CDR3 length: 11 residues. Trimming shortened V by 4 bases and J by 5 bases, and 6 bases separated the two germline ends. Germline V CDR1 and CDR2: DFQATT, SNEGSKA (reference sequence). The CDR3 DNA sequence: TGCAGTGCTACCAGGGAAAACATTCAGTACTTC. It encodes CSATRENIQYF.

This clonotype showed up just a few times. The chain has TRBV20-1 and TRBJ2-5; TRBD2 is a possible D gene (6 bases). Germline CDR1 is DFQATT and CDR2 is SNEGSKA (reference sequence). This CDR3 is built from 15 residues. V lost 6 bases, J lost 4 bases, and 21 bases lay in between. This CDR3 reads CSANIGVGRGETQYF. The CDR3 bases are TGCAGTGCCAATATCGGGGTCGGGAGAGGAGAGACCCAGTACTTC.

The gene calls are TRBV20-1 and TRBJ1-6, with D possibly TRBD1 on 6 matching bases. Germline CDR1 and CDR2: DFQATT and SNEGSKA (reference sequence). CDR3 size: 15 residues. Deletions cut 0 bases from V and 4 bases from J, with 10 bases between. DNA of the CDR3: TGCAGTGCTAGAGATCTAGGACAGTATAATTCACCCCTCCACTTT. Translated: CSARDLGQYNSPLHF.